This entry lists 3 T cell receptor beta chains sequenced from one sample in a study of T-cell reconstitution after alpha-beta-depleted transplantation in children. Unique molecular identifiers were incorporated during preparation of the TCRbeta library. TCRdb re-analysed the PCR reads in MiXCR, keeping a single row per CDR3 protein. Seen here are roughly 120,000 distinct CDR3 sequences, more than 20% observed once, and the top ten hold about 10%. The specimen comprised PBMCs, mostly from graft donor cells, sampled 180 days after TCRalphabeta/CD19-depleted stem cell transplant. The receptors originated from a male patient between 2 and 10 years old who had a stem cell transplant for chronic granulomatous disease, so the T cells may come from the graft donor.

This clonotype was found many times. This sequence joins TRBV20-1 and TRBJ2-1; D not certain. CDR1 and CDR2 (germline): DFQATT, SNEGSKA (reference sequence). The CDR3 is 9 residues long. The V and J ends lost 3 bases and 9 bases respectively, with 3 bases between them. The CDR3 reads CSARGEQFF. CDR3 coding DNA: TGCAGTGCTAGGGGTGAGCAGTTCTTC.

The chain combines TRBV12-3 or TRBV12-4 with TRBJ2-7; perhaps TRBD2 as D (6 bases). The CDR3 sequence is 15 residues long. Trimming shortened V by 0 bases and J by 2 bases, and 11 bases separated the two germline ends. CDR3 sequence: CASSLAPSGPYEQYF. CDR3 coding DNA: TGTGCCAGCAGTTTAGCTCCCAGCGGGCCCTACGAGCAGTACTTC.

This clonotype was seen repeatedly, ten times or more. The chain combines TRBV10-3 with TRBJ2-2; a weak D match, TRBD1 (5 bases). CDR1 ENHRY and CDR2 SYGVKD come from the germline V gene. Trimming removed 6 bases from V and 4 bases from J, with 12 bases in between. CDR3 length: 14 amino acids. In DNA form, the CDR3 reads TGTGCCATCAGGCAGAGCCAGGGCACCGGGGAGCTGTTTTTT. It is translated as CAIRQSQGTGELFF.